One and the same sample provided the 30 T cell receptor beta chains below, sequenced in a study of response to subunit inactivated influenza vaccine. TCRdb used MiXCR to reprocess the RT-PCR reads, holding one entry per CDR3 protein. The sample consists of 600,000 to 700,000 distinct CDR3 sequences, about 15% of them appearing once. Sequencing was performed on PBMCs from blood, taken about 14 days before vaccination. All receptors derive from a man in his fifties or sixties who received an inactivated influenza vaccine.

The chain combines TRBV20-1 with TRBJ1-2; 9 nucleotides align to TRBD1. The CDR3 length is 15 residues. Germline assignment: CDR1 DFQATT and CDR2 SNEGSKA (reference sequence). V lost 5 bases, J lost 2 bases, and 9 bases stayed unmatched. The CDR3 sequence: CSALTGGRGNYGYTF. CDR3 nucleotides: TGCAGTGCTTTGACAGGGGGAAGAGGAAACTATGGCTACACCTTC.

This chain joins TRBV20-1 and TRBJ2-5; 9 bases align to TRBD1. This CDR3 is 13 amino acids long. Looked up from germline, CDR1 is DFQATT and CDR2 is SNEGSKA (reference sequence). The V and J ends lost 6 bases and 6 bases, in that order; junction bases with no gene match: 8. CDR3: CSARMGQGKTQYF. The DNA for the CDR3 is TGCAGTGCCAGGATGGGACAGGGAAAGACCCAGTACTTC.

This clonotype was observed a few times. This chain uses TRBV20-1 with TRBJ2-4, with 8 bases that match TRBD1. Per germline, CDR1 DFQATT and CDR2 SNEGSKA (reference sequence). The junction had 3 bases not matched to a gene; V was cut back by 1 base and J by 1 base. This CDR3 contains 15 residues. For the CDR3, the DNA is TGCAGTGCTAGAGGGCAGGGGGCGGCCAAAAACATTCAGTACTTC. It is translated as CSARGQGAAKNIQYF.

This clonotype was detected a few times. For the CDR3, the DNA is TGCAGCGTTGAAGATCCCATGAACACTGAAGCTTTCTTT. Translated: CSVEDPMNTEAFF. The chain carries TRBV29-1 and TRBJ1-1, with D unresolved. The CDR3 length is 13 residues. Germline V gene sequence: CDR1 SQVTM, CDR2 ANQGSEA. The germline V and J ends were trimmed by 0 bases and 0 bases, with 5 bases remaining between them.

The table lists this clonotype with a few counts. The chain uses TRBV9 and TRBJ1-6; TRBD1 matches at 9 bases. J was trimmed by 8 bases and V by 0 bases; bases with no gene match: 3. Germline CDR1 is SGDLS and CDR2 is YYNGEE. CDR3 length: 15 residues. The CDR3 protein is CASSVGTGEDSPLHF. In nucleotides, the CDR3 is TGTGCCAGCAGCGTAGGGACAGGGGAGGATTCACCCCTCCACTTT.

CDR3 in DNA: TGTGCCAGCAGCCCTCATCTCTCCGGGGAGCTGTTTTTT. Translated, it gives CASSPHLSGELFF. J is TRBJ2-2 and V is TRBV11-3; D is ambiguous. The CDR3 has 13 residues. The germline CDR1 and CDR2 sequences are SGHNT and YENEEA. Trimming removed 5 bases at V and 6 bases at J, with 10 bases between.

This clonotype has more than one count but fewer than ten. Here the CDR3 reads CASTGWGQSSYEQYF. In DNA, the CDR3 is TGTGCCAGCACGGGATGGGGACAGAGCTCCTACGAGCAGTACTTC. This chain connects TRBV11-2 to TRBJ2-7; TRBD1 matches 7 bases. V lost 7 bases to trimming and J lost 0 bases; unmatched junction nucleotides: 9. The CDR3 has 15 amino acids. CDR1 SGHAT and CDR2 FQNNGV come from the germline V gene. The entire variable domain, with the rest obtained from reference TRBV11-2 and TRBJ2-7, is as follows: EAGVAQSPRYKIIEKRQSVAFWCNPISGHATLYWYQQILGQGPKLLIQFQNNGVVDDSQLPKDRFSAERLKGVDSTLKIQPAKLEDSAVYLCASTGWGQSSYEQYFGPGTRLTVT.

This clonotype has only a few counts. The chain carries TRBV10-3 and TRBJ2-1; unclear D gene. V was cut by 0 bases and J by 0 bases, with 9 bases left in between. Per the germline V gene, CDR1 is ENHRY and CDR2 is SYGVKD. CDR3 length equals 16 residues. The CDR3 region is CAISESGRHSYNEQFF. In nucleotides, the CDR3 is TGTGCCATCAGTGAGTCGGGCCGACACTCCTACAATGAGCAGTTCTTC.

This clonotype was detected only a few times. The chain links TRBV4-3 to TRBJ2-5; 9 bases fit TRBD1. The CDR3 loop spans 18 amino acids. The V segment lost 4 bases and the J segment 4 bases; nucleotides outside the gene matches: 16. Germline V gives CDR1 LGHNA, CDR2 YSLEER. The CDR3 DNA is TGCGCCAGCAGCCTGACTCCTTATGGACAGGGGCGCGCAGAGACCCAGTACTTC. Translating it yields CASSLTPYGQGRAETQYF.

The J gene is TRBJ2-2, the V gene TRBV12-3 or TRBV12-4; no reliable D call. Trimming removed 3 bases at V and 1 base at J, with 9 bases between. This CDR3 spans 15 amino acids. CDR3 sequence: CASSFWPVNTGELFF. The CDR3 DNA reads TGTGCCAGCAGTTTTTGGCCCGTGAACACCGGGGAGCTGTTTTTT.

This clonotype was counted a few times. This sequence joins TRBV7-6 and TRBJ2-7, with 13 bases that match TRBD2. The V gene's germline CDR1 is SGHVS and CDR2 FNYEAQ. The CDR3 has 17 residues. With V trimmed by 4 bases and J by 1 base, 7 bases remained unmatched. CDR3 nucleotides: TGTGCCAGCAGCTGGGCTCCGGGACTAGCGGGATCCTACGAGCAGTACTTC. Its protein is CASSWAPGLAGSYEQYF.

The chain employs TRBV7-9 and TRBJ2-3; D perhaps matches TRBD1 (6 bases). The CDR3 totals 17 residues. Trimming removed 10 bases at V and 2 bases at J, with 25 bases between. The V gene's germline CDR1 is SEHNR and CDR2 FQNEAQ (reference sequence). CDR3 in DNA: TGTGCCATCAGGGGCTACAGGACCCCCCTCCTCACAGATACGCAGTATTTT. Its protein product is CAIRGYRTPLLTDTQYF.

This clonotype has only a few counts. The chain's CDR3 is CASSLASAVGEQYF. DNA for the CDR3: TGTGCCAGCAGCTTAGCGTCGGCAGTTGGCGAGCAGTACTTC. The chain recombines TRBV7-8 with TRBJ2-7; no reliable D call. The germline gives CDR1 SGHVS, CDR2 FQNEAQ. The CDR3 sequence is 14 residues long. Trimming left V 0 bases short and J 6 bases short, with 12 bases between. Using reference TRBV7-8 and TRBJ2-7 for the parts outside the CDR3, the full variable domain is GAGVSQSPRYKVAKRGQDVALRCDPISGHVSLFWYQQALGQGPEFLTYFQNEAQLDKSGLPSDRFFAERPEGSVSTLKIQRTQQEDSAVYLCASSLASAVGEQYFGPGTRLTVT.

There are many counts of this clonotype. The J gene is TRBJ2-1, the V gene TRBV12-3 or TRBV12-4; tentative D call: TRBD1 (5 bases). The germline V and J ends were trimmed by 6 bases and 0 bases, with 12 bases remaining between them. CDR3 length: 15 residues. CDR3 in DNA: TGTGCCAGCAGCTCAGACAGTAGCTCCTACAATGAGCAGTTCTTC. This translates into CASSSDSSSYNEQFF.

The rearrangement links TRBV5-1 to TRBJ2-7; TRBD1 matches at 9 bases. The CDR3 runs 17 residues. Germline CDR1 and CDR2: SGHRS and YFSETQ. V shed 0 bases and J 2 bases; nucleotides not matched to a gene: 9. Here the CDR3 DNA reads TGCGCCAGCAGCTTGGCGGACAGGGGAAAATGGCCCTACGAGCAGTACTTC. Translation gives CASSLADRGKWPYEQYF.

V gene TRBV7-9 combines with J gene TRBJ2-3; 8 nucleotides line up with TRBD2. CDR1 and CDR2 (germline): SEHNR, FQNEAQ (reference sequence). The CDR3 runs to 15 residues. J was trimmed by 4 bases and V by 1 base; bases with no gene match: 4. CDR3 sequence: CASSLGLSGADTQYF. CDR3 coding DNA: TGTGCCAGCAGCTTAGGTCTTAGCGGGGCAGATACGCAGTATTTT.

The chain couples TRBV12-3 or TRBV12-4 to TRBJ2-2, with D maybe TRBD2 (6 bases). CDR3 size: 15 residues. The germline V and J ends were trimmed by 5 bases and 0 bases, with 10 bases remaining between them. The CDR3 spells CASSLWGANTGELFF. CDR3 DNA: TGTGCCAGCAGTCTGTGGGGGGCGAACACCGGGGAGCTGTTTTTT.

In its sample, this clonotype was seen a few times. The chain carries TRBV10-3 and TRBJ2-7; possibly TRBD2 for D (6 bases). CDR3 length: 12 residues. Germline V gives CDR1 ENHRY, CDR2 SYGVKD. V dropped 3 bases and J dropped 6 bases, with 9 bases sitting between them. DNA for the CDR3: TGTGCCATCAGTGATCTGGGGGGCGAGCAGTACTTC. Its translation: CAISDLGGEQYF.

The chain links TRBV28 to TRBJ2-3, with TRBD2 matching over 7 bases. There are 13 residues in the CDR3. After removal of 6 bases from V and 8 bases from J, the junction contained 8 bases not matched to a gene. Germline V gene data show CDR1 as MDHEN and CDR2 as SYDVKM. The CDR3 DNA follows: TGTGCCAGCAGACGGCACGGCGGGGGTACGCAGTATTTT. The encoded protein is CASRRHGGGTQYF.

This clonotype was detected a few times. The V and J genes are TRBV5-1 and TRBJ2-5; D is possibly TRBD1 (6 bases). Trimming stripped 4 bases from V and 1 base from J, with 14 bases between. Germline V gene data show CDR1 as SGHRS and CDR2 as YFSETQ. The CDR3 consists of 15 residues. The CDR3 here is CASSAPTGPQETQYF. In nucleotides, the CDR3 is TGCGCCAGCAGCGCACCAACAGGGCCCCAAGAGACCCAGTACTTC.

V and J are TRBV19 and TRBJ2-2; 7 positions match TRBD1. The CDR3 is 15 amino acids. Germline V lookup: CDR1 LNHDA, CDR2 SQIVND (reference sequence). Trimming at V came to 6 bases and at J to 3 bases, leaving 7 bases not matched to a gene. The CDR3 loop is CASRPGQRHTGELFF. In DNA, the CDR3 is TGTGCCAGTAGACCGGGACAGAGACACACCGGGGAGCTGTTTTTT.

There are many counts of this clonotype. The rearrangement joins TRBV6-1 to TRBJ2-6; a possible D gene is TRBD1 (6 bases). Germline CDR1 reads MNHNS; CDR2 reads SASEGT. Between the trimmed V and J ends, which lost 6 bases and 1 base, there was a span of 19 bases. CDR3 length: 18 amino acids. Here the CDR3 DNA reads TGTGCCAGCAGAAGACACCGGGCCACAGGGTCTGGGGCCAACGTCCTGACTTTC. It yields the protein CASRRHRATGSGANVLTF.

This clonotype was detected only a few times. This sequence joins TRBV11-2 and TRBJ2-3; 14 bases match TRBD2. This CDR3 has 18 amino acids. CDR1 is SGHAT, CDR2 FQNNGV, per germline. Trimming removed 3 bases from V and 4 bases from J; junction bases left unmatched: 9. Here the CDR3 reads CASSFGGTSGGHADTQYF. CDR3 nucleotides: TGTGCCAGCAGCTTTGGAGGGACTAGCGGGGGTCACGCAGATACGCAGTATTTT.

This clonotype has a handful of counts. This chain connects TRBV7-3 to TRBJ2-1, with 8 bases that match TRBD2. CDR1 is SGHTA and CDR2 is FQGTGA in the germline V gene. The length of the CDR3 is 16 residues. Losses at the gene ends were 5 bases for V and 7 bases for J; bases not matched to a gene: 13. CDR3 amino acids: CASSPRGAGDSNEQFF. For the CDR3, the DNA is TGTGCCAGCAGCCCCAGGGGAGCGGGAGATTCGAATGAGCAGTTCTTC.

The CDR3 protein is CSAIDTWGGRVPNTEAFF. The DNA of the CDR3 is TGCAGTGCTATAGACACTTGGGGTGGCAGGGTCCCGAACACTGAAGCTTTCTTT. The chain recombines TRBV20-1 with TRBJ1-1; tentative D call: TRBD1 (5 bases). V was shortened by 4 bases and J by 1 base, with 25 bases between the two germline ends. CDR1 is DFQATT, CDR2 SNEGSKA, per germline (reference sequence). This CDR3 comprises 18 residues.

Here the CDR3 reads CASSPGRINEKLFF. Here the CDR3 DNA reads TGTGCCAGCAGCCCGGGACGGATTAATGAAAAACTGTTTTTT. This sequence joins TRBV7-8 and TRBJ1-4, with D possibly TRBD1 on 5 matching bases. CDR1 and CDR2 (germline): SGHVS, FQNEAQ. The germline V and J ends were trimmed by 5 bases and 4 bases, with 11 bases remaining between them. This CDR3 is built from 14 residues. The whole variable domain, filled in from reference TRBV7-8 and TRBJ1-4, reads GAGVSQSPRYKVAKRGQDVALRCDPISGHVSLFWYQQALGQGPEFLTYFQNEAQLDKSGLPSDRFFAERPEGSVSTLKIQRTQQEDSAVYLCASSPGRINEKLFFGSGTQLSVL.

The chain employs TRBV14 and TRBJ2-7; D could derive from TRBD1 or TRBD2 (5 bases each). V lost 0 bases, J lost 7 bases, and 13 bases lay in between. The CDR3 runs to 14 residues. The germline gives CDR1 SGHDN, CDR2 FVKESK. In DNA, the CDR3 is TGTGCCAGCAGCCAAGATCTTGGGGGTTGGGAGCAGTACTTC. This sequence encodes CASSQDLGGWEQYF.

This clonotype was seen only a few times. The chain combines TRBV28 with TRBJ2-3; D unresolved. Trimming stripped 7 bases from V and 4 bases from J, with 9 bases between. The CDR3 has 12 amino acids. Germline lookup yields CDR1 MDHEN and CDR2 SYDVKM. CDR3 protein: CASKTVADTQYF. The CDR3 DNA reads TGTGCCAGCAAAACTGTTGCAGATACGCAGTATTTT.

This chain uses TRBV6-1 with TRBJ2-1; 7 bases are shared with TRBD2. The CDR3 is made up of 13 amino acids. J was trimmed by 9 bases and V by 8 bases; bases with no gene match: 10. Germline CDR1 is MNHNS and CDR2 is SASEGT. CDR3 DNA: TGTGCCAGCGGGGCAGGGAGGGATCGTGAGCAGTTCTTC. Its translation: CASGAGRDREQFF.

The chain carries TRBV7-9 and TRBJ1-1; no clear D gene. The V gene's germline CDR1 is SEHNR and CDR2 FQNEAQ (reference sequence). The CDR3 contains 16 residues. V was cut by 0 bases and J by 7 bases, with 18 bases left in between. CDR3 amino acids: CASSLAVVAAGYEAFF. Written as DNA, the CDR3 is TGTGCCAGCAGCTTAGCGGTGGTGGCAGCTGGATATGAAGCTTTCTTT.